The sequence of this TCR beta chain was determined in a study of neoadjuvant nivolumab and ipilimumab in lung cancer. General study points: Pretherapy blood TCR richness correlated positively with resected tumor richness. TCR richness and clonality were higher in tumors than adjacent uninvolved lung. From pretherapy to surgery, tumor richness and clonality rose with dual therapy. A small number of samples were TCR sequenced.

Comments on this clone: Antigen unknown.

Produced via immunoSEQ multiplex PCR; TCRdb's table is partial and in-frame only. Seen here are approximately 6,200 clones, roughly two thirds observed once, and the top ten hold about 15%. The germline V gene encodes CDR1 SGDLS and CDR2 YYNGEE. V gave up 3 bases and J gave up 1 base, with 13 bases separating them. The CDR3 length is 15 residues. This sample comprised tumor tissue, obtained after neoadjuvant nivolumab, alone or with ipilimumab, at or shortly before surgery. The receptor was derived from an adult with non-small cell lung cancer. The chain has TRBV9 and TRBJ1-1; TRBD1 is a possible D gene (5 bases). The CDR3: CASSGIRGGNTEAFF. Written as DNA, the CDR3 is TGTGCCAGCAGCGGCATCCGGGGGGGGAACACTGAAGCTTTCTTT.